This entry is about one TCR beta chain. Its matching antigen is unknown. A much more abundant neighbour one base away suggests this may be a read error. The sample is drawn from a study of glioma-infiltrating T cells. Germline loops: CDR1 SGHNT, CDR2 YYREEE (reference sequence). The CDR3 extends over 17 amino acids. TCR alpha and beta CDR3 regions were amplified from RNA using iRepertoire nested multiplex PCR. Via MiXCR, TCRdb re-called the multiplex PCR reads, giving one row per CDR3 protein. This sample has about 130,000 distinct CDR3 sequences; roughly 24% occur once, and the top ten carry about 16%. General study points: CDR3 overlap between tissue and blood was very small.

Sequenced input: glioma tissue, nonneoplastic brain tissue, or PBMCs (not recorded which). The J gene is TRBJ2-1, the V gene TRBV5-4; 13 nucleotides agree with TRBD2. This sequence originates from a human donor with low-grade glioma or glioblastoma, undergoing nonglioma brain surgery, or in good health (not recorded which). CDR3 in amino acids: CASSLGGLAGLYDEQFF. As DNA, the CDR3 is TGTGCCAGCAGCCTTGGGGGACTAGCGGGACTCTACGATGAGCAGTTCTTC.